What follows is one T cell receptor (beta chain) and its context. What this receptor recognizes is not known. Base qualities are not recorded, but no much larger clone differs from it by a single base. TCRbeta CDR3 regions were amplified from genomic DNA using the immunoSEQ Assay, a bias-controlled multiplex PCR. Processing in the source paper ran as follows. Nucleated cell counts per sample were estimated from amplification of reference gene primers within the assay. To quantify the absolute abundance of each unique TCRbeta CDR3 rearrangement, sequence reads were collapsed and filtered. For each sample, productive Simpson clonality was calculated as the square root of Simpson's diversity index across productive rearrangements. Sourced from immuneACCESS, this table was stored by TCRdb with only in-frame sequences that have V and J called. A share of the clones is absent; for the studies checked, an unresolved V gene accounts for under half, and the remainder has no known explanation. V and J calls and clone size are those listed in that table; D and trimming were worked out from the DNA. The sample table records approximately 170,000 clones; over 75% of these occur just once. The leading ten clones occupy around 6.1% of the sample.

The record originates from a study of blood T cell repertoires in COVID-19 (dated by TCRdb to about 2020). Broadly, across the study: Collaborator samples came from the United States, Italy and Spain and covered acute and convalescent phases of COVID-19. The prospective study material was composed of cDNA or gDNA derived from T cells, B-cell-depleted T cells, or PBMCs. Deeply sampled blood TCRbeta repertoires from subjects exposed to, actively infected with, or recovered from COVID-19 were included in the dataset. The repertoires were made available in a free public database intended to serve as a resource for research on the immune response to SARS-CoV-2. The samples were drawn from two sources: the first 160 participants of the ongoing ImmuneRACE study, and fewer than 1,500 subjects contributed by 6 global collaborators. A de-identified subject ID, COVID-19 status, age in years and sex were almost always included in the sample metadata. HLA class I and class II types, where available, came from metadata supplied by the sample provider rather than from assay-based typing.

Participants in the prospective study were aged about 18 to 95 years, lived in some 24 United States geographic areas, and enrolled through a virtual design. In the prospective study, participants were assigned to cohorts based on the clinical history participants reported in a screening survey and a study questionnaire. Recovered participants in ImmuneRACE Cohort 3 were defined as having two consecutive negative NP/OP PCR tests, clearance from a healthcare professional, or resolution of symptoms. Mobile phlebotomists in the prospective study collected whole blood, serum and a nasopharyngeal or oropharyngeal swab from every participant. Additional blood draws and questionnaires over an approximately two-month period could optionally be provided by prospective study participants. Before DNA extraction, blood samples from the prospective study were shipped at room temperature or frozen. The CDR3 holds 15 amino acids from the cysteine to the phenylalanine. Only CDR3 DNA remains: 45 bases, in frame from the first base. Looking up the germline V gene (reference sequence) yields CDR1 LNHDA and CDR2 SQIVND. The trim is 5 bases for V and 2 bases for J, with a gap of 16 bases between the germline ends.

Paper-wide results and their limitations: Clinical and demographic metadata were provided uncurated, with the amount varying by source and participant.

This receptor was obtained from a man aged 35-49 years who had recovered from COVID-19. The chain links TRBV19 with TRBJ2-7; possibly the D gene is TRBD1, per 6 matching bases. Specimen: PBMCs or T cells enriched from blood (not recorded which). The nucleotide sequence reads as follows: TGTGCCAGTAGTCCGCCACAGGGAAATACCTACGAGCAGTACTTC. It specifies CASSPPQGNTYEQYF.